This T cell receptor beta chain was profiled in a study of PD-1 blockade in classical Hodgkin lymphoma (dated by TCRdb to 2018 to 2021). About the investigation overall: Nivolumab dosing was 3 mg/kg intravenously every 2 weeks, continuing until either disease progression or unacceptable toxicity. A peripheral blood immune signature of response to PD-1 blockade in classical Hodgkin lymphoma was defined using TCR beta sequencing and CyTOF.

Sample time point, as interpreted from the label and publication: cycle 4 day 1 (C4D1), after more than five weeks of nivolumab. Relapse after autologous stem cell transplantation had occurred in all trial patients, and cohorts A, B and C were distinguished by prior brentuximab vedotin exposure. Using a Miltenyi CD4+ T cell isolation kit, CD4+ T cells were purified from thawed PBMCs through magnetic negative selection. The trial cohort included 50 to 70 patients with relapsed/refractory classical Hodgkin lymphoma, and each patient had a best overall response of complete response, partial response or progressive disease. Trial patients were treated with single-agent nivolumab in the multi-cohort phase II CheckMate 205 trial. Best overall response was determined by an independent review committee according to the 2007 International Working Group response criteria. Trial PBMCs were collected just before the start of nivolumab (C1D1) and during therapy at cycle 2 day 1 and cycle 4 day 1. Peripheral blood was collected in 8 mL Vacutainer Cell Preparation Tubes, from which PBMCs were isolated by centrifugation and then cryopreserved. Purified CD4+ and CD8+ fractions were generated only in cases for which an additional PBMC sample was available. Magnetically labelled cells were removed on LS columns in a quadroMACS separator, and the flow-through was collected as the purified fraction.

A word on this clone: It lacks a known antigen. Within one base of it there is no much larger clone, and no base qualities were kept.

Genomic DNA was isolated using the Qiagen DNeasy kit from unsorted PBMCs as well as from negatively selected CD4+ and CD8+ fractions. Using primers that anneal to V and J segments, immunoSEQ multiplex PCR amplified the TCR beta CDR3 regions. A synthetic immune receptor repertoire was used to minimize amplification bias, and any remaining bias was removed computationally after sequencing. Regarding the original processing steps: Repertoire diversity was quantified as the Shannon entropy index using custom Python scripts. Unsorted, CD4+ and CD8+ repertoires were analyzed separately, except for combined analyses in which CD4+ and CD8+ sequences were merged in silico. A clone was considered expanded if an increase in frequency of at least 2-fold after treatment relative to C1D1 was found, and a pseudocount of 0.5 was applied to clones undetected at baseline. Clones with 0 or 1 copy at C1D1 were classified as singleton clones, and clones with 2 or more copies were classified as non-singleton clones. Clones expanded in unsorted samples were labelled as CD4+, CD8+ or unknown by matching protein sequences in sorted samples from the same patient. Wilcoxon tests on paired samples were used to test changes in diversity from C1D1 to C4D1. What TCRdb holds here is the immuneACCESS table cut down to in-frame rearrangements. Part of the clones is not present; checked against another copy, under half of the missing clones reflect an unresolved V gene, and the others are unexplained. V and J calls and clone size are copied from that table; D and trimming were computed from the DNA. The sample profile shows tens of thousands of clones; around 85% of them were found once. The top ten clonotypes cover 2.4% of the sample.

Study-level results and caveats: Baseline TCR diversity was reported as lower in newly diagnosed patients than in healthy donors, and lower still in relapsed/refractory patients. The study covered only a single clinical trial cohort, and the causes of the repertoire differences, possibly disease activity or prior therapy, were still not defined. Trial patients with a complete response had baseline diversity similar to that of newly diagnosed patients, while partial responders and progressors had significantly lower diversity. Lower diversity was seen in patients whose nivolumab began less than 1 year after ASCT, and these patients were left out of later analyses so that immune reconstitution would not confound the results. A significant rise by C4D1 was seen in CD4+ but not CD8+ TCR diversity (p=0.0027 vs p=0.16), with the rise being most apparent in complete responders (p=0.02).

The receptor was derived from a human donor with classical Hodgkin lymphoma. Sequences were derived from CD4+ T cells from blood, sampled before the fourth cycle of nivolumab.

CDR3 reads: CASGLEGGEWEQYF. The bases read TGTGCTAGTGGTTTGGAAGGGGGGGAGTGGGAGCAGTACTTC. The chain was built from TRBV12-5 and TRBJ2-7; D gene: possibly TRBD2, on 7 matching bases. V and J lose 1 base and 7 bases, and a span of 14 bases separates them. The germline V gene yields LGHNT for CDR1 and FRNRAP for CDR2. From the cysteine up to the phenylalanine, the CDR3 has a length of 14 residues. Kept here is only the CDR3 DNA, which spans 42 bases and is read in frame from base 1.